The present T cell receptor beta chain was sequenced within a study of T cell responses to AZD1222 COVID-19 vaccine. Clones were sequenced by immunoSEQ multiplex PCR, and TCRdb holds only the in-frame ones, with some missing. The sample lists 94,000 or so clones, 89% occurring once. The V gene's germline CDR1 is SGHTA and CDR2 FQGNSA. V gave up 1 base and J gave up 7 bases; unmatched junction bases: 10. CDR3 length: 16 amino acids. The sample here was peripheral blood, taken on day 0 of AZD1222 vaccination. The chain combines TRBV7-2 with TRBJ1-5; 7 bases map to TRBD1. The receptor comes from an adult in good health. The CDR3 DNA follows: TGTGCCAGCAGCTTAGGAACGACAGGGATGGGGCAGCCCCAGCATTTT. Its translation: CASSLGTTGMGQPQHF.